Included here is one T cell receptor beta chain sequence, with context. The sample comes from a study of blood T cell repertoires in COVID-19. Study in general: The United States, Italy and Spain supplied acute and convalescent COVID-19 samples.

Produced via immunoSEQ multiplex PCR; TCRdb's table is partial and in-frame only. The sample records around 300,000 clones, over 75% being singletons. Participant-reported clinical history was the basis for cohort assignment. Source material: PBMCs or T cells enriched from blood (not recorded which). The receptor was isolated from a woman aged 25 to 39 who had recovered from COVID-19.

CDR3 protein: CATTYLGLNTEAFF. The CDR3, as DNA: TGTGCCACCACATACCTGGGCCTGAACACTGAAGCTTTCTTT. The rearrangement links TRBV14 to TRBJ1-1; D is ambiguous. Trimming took 10 bases from V and 0 from J, leaving 15 bases between them. This CDR3 has 14 residues. Germline V lookup: CDR1 SGHDN, CDR2 FVKESK.